Below are 15 T cell receptor beta chains sequenced from a single sample in a study of long-term antiretroviral therapy in people with HIV. Assay version v3.0 of immunoSEQ was used, and it was run at survey level. Profiling relied on immunoSEQ multiplex PCR, and the TCRdb table lists in-frame clones only, not all of them. The sample lists 20,000 to 25,000 clones, approximately 79% seen once, with roughly an eighth in the top ten. Sequencing used unsorted PBMCs, obtained around 1.7 years before starting antiretroviral therapy. These receptors were collected from a woman aged 40 to 55 with HIV.

The genes are TRBV7-2 and TRBJ2-2; 9 bases align to TRBD2. The CDR3 extends over 17 amino acids. Germline-derived CDR1 and CDR2 are SGHTA and FQGNSA. V gave up 3 bases and J gave up 4 bases; unmatched junction bases: 9. CDR3 protein: CASSFGSGSVATGELFF. CDR3 nucleotide sequence: TGTGCCAGCAGCTTTGGTAGCGGGAGTGTCGCCACCGGGGAGCTGTTTTTT.

The rearrangement uses TRBV7-9 and TRBJ1-3; D call uncertain. Trimming took 10 bases from V and 5 from J, leaving 18 bases between them. Per the germline V gene, CDR1 is SEHNR and CDR2 is FQNEAQ (reference sequence). This CDR3 region has 14 residues. The CDR3 reads CAISSPGPRNTIYF. DNA of the CDR3: TGTGCCATATCATCACCGGGCCCCCGAAACACCATATATTTT. Using reference TRBV7-9 and TRBJ1-3 for the parts outside the CDR3, the full variable domain is DTGVSQNPRHKITKRGQNVTFRCDPISEHNRLYWYRQTLGQGPEFLTYFQNEAQLEKSRLLSDRFSAERPKGSFSTLEIQRTEQGDSAMYLCAISSPGPRNTIYFGEGSWLTVV.

V usage is TRBV5-4 and J usage is TRBJ1-6; no definite D call. V was pared by 2 bases and J by 7 bases, with 13 bases between. Germline values: CDR1 SGHNT, CDR2 YYREEE (reference sequence). The CDR3 totals 15 residues. The CDR3 spells CASSLMTDGNSPLHF. The CDR3 DNA reads as TGTGCCAGCAGCTTAATGACGGACGGAAATTCACCCCTCCACTTT.

J is TRBJ1-2 and V is TRBV7-9, with 10 bases that match TRBD1. CDR3 size: 14 residues. J gave up 2 bases and V 8 bases, and 5 bases lay outside the gene matches. CDR1 and CDR2 (germline): SEHNR, FQNEAQ (reference sequence). DNA for the CDR3: TGTGCCAGCTCGCCGGGACAGGGGAACTATGGCTACACCTTC. It is translated as CASSPGQGNYGYTF.

The chain links TRBV5-1 to TRBJ2-5; D is unresolved. The germline V gene has CDR1 SGHRS and CDR2 YFSETQ. The CDR3 totals 15 residues. Trimming removed 2 bases from V and 7 bases from J, with 18 bases in between. The DNA of the CDR3 is TGCGCCAGCAGCTTCAACGACCAATTCCAAACGACCCAGTACTTC. This encodes CASSFNDQFQTTQYF.

The V and J genes are TRBV5-1 and TRBJ2-1; D is ambiguous. Trimming removed 1 base from V and 6 bases from J, with 2 bases in between. This CDR3 comprises 11 residues. Germline CDR1 is SGHRS and CDR2 is YFSETQ. The CDR3 sequence is CASSLSNEQFF. The CDR3, as DNA: TGCGCCAGCAGCTTGAGCAATGAGCAGTTCTTC.

V usage is TRBV7-2 and J usage is TRBJ1-2; 7 bases are shared with TRBD1. This CDR3 is built from 15 residues. Germline CDR1 reads SGHTA; CDR2 reads FQGNSA. V lost 5 bases to trimming and J lost 4 bases; unmatched junction nucleotides: 10. CDR3: CASSPGGGSSYGYTF. CDR3 DNA: TGTGCCAGCAGCCCGGGAGGGGGCAGTAGCTATGGCTACACCTTC.

The chain recombines TRBV19 with TRBJ2-7, with TRBD1 matching 7 bases. CDR3 length equals 15 residues. Germline V gives CDR1 LNHDA, CDR2 SQIVND (reference sequence). V shed 4 bases and J 0 bases; nucleotides not matched to a gene: 6. CDR3 amino acids: CASSRGGESSYEQYF. DNA of the CDR3: TGTGCCAGTAGTAGAGGGGGCGAGAGCTCCTACGAGCAGTACTTC.

The chain employs TRBV7-9 and TRBJ1-3; no firm D call. CDR3 length: 15 residues. Germline CDR1 is SEHNR and CDR2 is FQNEAQ (reference sequence). Trimming shortened V by 5 bases and J by 2 bases, and 13 bases separated the two germline ends. Here the CDR3 reads CASSGSLQTGNTIYF. CDR3 coding DNA: TGTGCCAGCAGCGGCTCTCTGCAGACTGGAAACACCATATATTTT.

The V gene is TRBV6-6, the J gene TRBJ2-3; D gene unclear. Trimming cost V 4 bases and J 3 bases, with 8 bases left between them. From germline, CDR1 is MNHNY and CDR2 SVGAGI (reference sequence). The CDR3 is 13 residues long. The CDR3 reads CASSFNPTDTQYF. CDR3 DNA sequence: TGTGCCAGCAGTTTCAACCCGACAGATACGCAGTATTTT.

This clone was detected a few times. J is TRBJ2-2 and V is TRBV19; D remains ambiguous. Looked up from germline, CDR1 is LNHDA and CDR2 is SQIVND (reference sequence). The CDR3 contains 16 residues. Trimming cost V 0 bases and J 2 bases, with 10 bases left between them. The CDR3 region is CASSIDHHRNTGELFF. CDR3 DNA sequence: TGTGCCAGTAGTATAGATCATCACAGAAACACCGGGGAGCTGTTTTTT.

This clone has only a few counts. The gene calls are TRBV9 and TRBJ2-3; 14 bases map to TRBD2. V shed 5 bases and J 3 bases; nucleotides not matched to a gene: 8. The CDR3 extends over 17 amino acids. CDR1 and CDR2 (germline): SGDLS, YYNGEE. The CDR3 DNA is TGTGCCAGCAGTTTTAGCGGGACTAGCGGGAGAACAGATACGCAGTATTTT. It codes for CASSFSGTSGRTDTQYF. Variable domain in full (rest from reference TRBV9 and TRBJ2-3): DSGVTQTPKHLITATGQRVTLRCSPRSGDLSVYWYQQSLDQGLQFLIQYYNGEERAKGNILERFSAQQFPDLHSELNLSSLELGDSALYFCASSFSGTSGRTDTQYFGPGTRLTVL.

The chain is built from TRBV7-9 and TRBJ2-7, with D perhaps matching TRBD1 or TRBD2 (5 bases each). Per the germline V gene, CDR1 is SEHNR and CDR2 is FQNEAQ (reference sequence). V lost 5 bases, J lost 2 bases, and 10 bases lay in between. This CDR3 comprises 13 residues. The CDR3 DNA reads as TGTGCCAGCAGCGGGGACGGGCCCTACGAGCAGTACTTC. It yields the protein CASSGDGPYEQYF. Using reference TRBV7-9 and TRBJ2-7 for the parts outside the CDR3, the full variable domain is DTGVSQNPRHKITKRGQNVTFRCDPISEHNRLYWYRQTLGQGPEFLTYFQNEAQLEKSRLLSDRFSAERPKGSFSTLEIQRTEQGDSAMYLCASSGDGPYEQYFGPGTRLTVT.

The chain combines TRBV4-1 with TRBJ2-1, with a weak D call TRBD2 (5 bases). Germline V gives CDR1 MGHRA, CDR2 YSYEKL. Trimming left V 0 bases short and J 0 bases short, with 9 bases between. The CDR3 consists of 16 residues. This chain's CDR3 is CASSQDIGVSYNEQFF. The CDR3 DNA follows: TGCGCCAGCAGCCAAGATATCGGGGTCTCCTACAATGAGCAGTTCTTC.

This clone has only one observation. CDR3 loop: CASSLSGYTYEQYF. The CDR3 region has the DNA TGTGCCAGCAGCTTATCTGGCTACACCTACGAGCAGTACTTC. The J gene is TRBJ2-7, the V gene TRBV7-8, with D hard to call. The CDR3 contains 14 residues. Germline V gene lookup returns CDR1 SGHVS and CDR2 FQNEAQ. With 2 bases removed from V and 2 bases from J, the gap between germline ends came to 10 bases.